Following are 27 T cell receptor beta chains from one sample sequenced in a study of blood T cell repertoires in COVID-19. Data came from immunoSEQ multiplex PCR; TCRdb stores just in-frame clones and leaves some out. The table has about 320,000 clones, roughly 85% seen once; the top ten hold around 6.9%. Sequencing was performed on peripheral blood. Every receptor here comes from a human donor in a cohort sampled during active COVID-19.

The chain employs TRBV5-1 and TRBJ1-3; D unresolved. The CDR3 runs to 14 residues. The ends were cut back, 0 bases at V and 4 bases at J, with 8 bases in the middle. Germline CDR1 SGHRS, CDR2 YFSETQ. As DNA, the CDR3 is TGCGCCAGCAGCTTGGATGGCAGGGGAAACACCATATATTTT. This sequence encodes CASSLDGRGNTIYF.

V usage is TRBV12-3 or TRBV12-4 and J usage is TRBJ2-5; D may be TRBD2 (5 bases). Trimming took off 6 bases at V and 0 bases at J, with 5 bases between the two ends. This CDR3 has 12 amino acids. The CDR3 reads CASRGDQETQYF. DNA for the CDR3: TGTGCCAGCAGGGGAGACCAAGAGACCCAGTACTTC.

The CDR3 nucleotides are TGTGCCACCAGTGATGGGAGGGGCGCGGAGACCAAAAACATTCAGTACTTC. It encodes CATSDGRGAETKNIQYF. V usage is TRBV24-1 and J usage is TRBJ2-4; TRBD2 agrees at 7 bases. CDR3 size: 17 residues. In germline, CDR1 is KGHDR, CDR2 SFDVKD. The trim removed 3 bases at V and 2 bases at J, leaving 9 bases unmatched.

The V call is TRBV9, the J call TRBJ2-1, with 7 bases fitting TRBD2. This CDR3 region has 16 residues. V shed 0 bases, J shed 4 bases, and the junction held 7 bases outside the gene matches. The germline CDR1 and CDR2 sequences are SGDLS and YYNGEE. The CDR3 DNA reads TGTGCCAGCAGCGTAGGGGAAAGCGGGACTTACAATGAGCAGTTCTTC. Protein: CASSVGESGTYNEQFF. Full variable domain (rest looked up from reference TRBV9 and TRBJ2-1): DSGVTQTPKHLITATGQRVTLRCSPRSGDLSVYWYQQSLDQGLQFLIQYYNGEERAKGNILERFSAQQFPDLHSELNLSSLELGDSALYFCASSVGESGTYNEQFFGPGTRLTVL.

The chain recombines TRBV15 with TRBJ1-3; 7 bases are a match to TRBD1. The CDR3 loop spans 16 amino acids. CDR1 LNHNV and CDR2 YYDKDF come from the germline V gene (reference sequence). Trimming at V came to 6 bases and at J to 0 bases, leaving 8 bases not matched to a gene. CDR3 sequence reads: CATSKGATSSGNTIYF. In DNA, the CDR3 is TGTGCCACCAGTAAGGGGGCCACTAGCTCTGGAAACACCATATATTTT.

This sequence joins TRBV2 and TRBJ2-3; the match to TRBD2 covers 11 bases. From germline, CDR1 is SNHLY and CDR2 FYNNEI. V was clipped by 6 bases and J by 5 bases; unmatched bases: 10. The CDR3 covers 16 residues. CDR3 loop: CASRPISGGAIDTQYF. CDR3 bases: TGTGCCAGCAGACCAATTAGCGGGGGGGCGATAGATACGCAGTATTTT.

This chain joins TRBV7-3 and TRBJ1-6; tentative D call: TRBD1 (6 bases). The CDR3 is 14 amino acids. Germline loops: CDR1 SGHTA, CDR2 FQGTGA. V lost 2 bases and J lost 6, with 8 bases in between. The CDR3 here is CASSLGGVNSPLHF. The CDR3 DNA is TGTGCCAGCAGCTTAGGGGGCGTTAATTCACCCCTCCACTTT.

The chain links TRBV13 to TRBJ1-4; tentative D call: TRBD1 (6 bases). Germline V gene lookup returns CDR1 PRHDT and CDR2 FYEKMQ (reference sequence). CDR3 length equals 13 residues. The V end lost 8 bases, the J end lost 10 bases, and 17 bases lay between the germline ends. The CDR3 here is CASGAGTSGKLFF. The CDR3 nucleotides are TGTGCCAGCGGGGCCGGGACATCCGGAAAACTGTTTTTT.

This clone has just a few counts. The gene calls are TRBV5-1 and TRBJ1-2, with 9 nucleotides matching TRBD1. CDR1 is SGHRS, CDR2 YFSETQ, per germline. The ends lost 4 bases at V and 2 bases at J; junction bases unmatched: 6. CDR3 size: 15 residues. This CDR3 reads CASSDFTGGNYGYTF. The CDR3 nucleotides read TGCGCCAGCAGCGACTTTACAGGGGGCAACTATGGCTACACCTTC.

V is TRBV6-4 and J is TRBJ1-2; 8 positions agree with TRBD1. The CDR3 is made up of 15 amino acids. Trimming cost V 6 bases and J 4 bases; bases outside gene matches: 10. Germline V gene lookup returns CDR1 MRHNA and CDR2 SNTAGT. As DNA, the CDR3 is TGTGCCAGCAGCCCGACAGGGGCCAACTTCTATGGCTACACCTTC. Translating it yields CASSPTGANFYGYTF.

J is TRBJ1-2 and V is TRBV5-1; D not resolved. From germline, CDR1 is SGHRS and CDR2 YFSETQ. The CDR3 has 18 residues. The V end lost 4 bases, the J end lost 4 bases, and 26 bases lay between the germline ends. CDR3 amino acids: CASSPTVAVVESSYGYTF. The CDR3 region has the DNA TGCGCCAGCAGCCCGACTGTGGCTGTGGTCGAAAGCTCCTATGGCTACACCTTC.

This chain uses TRBV12-3 or TRBV12-4 with TRBJ1-1, with a tentative D call TRBD1 (5 bases). The CDR3 sequence is 11 residues long. With 3 bases removed from V and 8 bases from J, the gap between germline ends came to 7 bases. The CDR3 sequence is CASSLEGEAFF. The CDR3 coding sequence is TGTGCCAGCAGTTTGGAGGGGGAAGCTTTCTTT.

V usage is TRBV9 and J usage is TRBJ2-3, with D tentatively TRBD1 (6 bases). The V gene lost 0 bases and the J gene lost 6 bases, with 11 bases spanning the gap. This CDR3 has 14 residues. CDR1 SGDLS and CDR2 YYNGEE come from the germline V gene. The CDR3 coding sequence is TGTGCCAGCAGCGTAGTCCCGCAGGGGGATACGCAGTATTTT. This translates into CASSVVPQGDTQYF.

V gene TRBV5-1 combines with J gene TRBJ2-1, with TRBD1 identical over 8 bases. Germline V gives CDR1 SGHRS, CDR2 YFSETQ. This CDR3 contains 17 residues. J was trimmed by 2 bases and V by 2 bases; bases with no gene match: 9. CDR3 region: CASSFTKDRVAYNEQFF. The CDR3 DNA is TGCGCCAGCAGCTTTACGAAGGACAGGGTTGCCTACAATGAGCAGTTCTTC.

The chain couples TRBV19 to TRBJ2-7; the D is unclear. CDR1 and CDR2 (germline): LNHDA, SQIVND (reference sequence). The CDR3 covers 13 residues. Trimming shortened V by 3 bases and J by 3 bases, and 9 bases separated the two germline ends. The CDR3 spells CASSIRLLYEQYF. The CDR3 region has the DNA TGTGCCAGTAGTATCAGACTCCTCTACGAGCAGTACTTC.

The CDR3 protein is CATLPGQSYEQYF. In nucleotides, the CDR3 is TGTGCCACCCTCCCTGGACAGTCGTACGAGCAGTACTTC. The chain has TRBV10-3 and TRBJ2-7, with a possible D match to TRBD1 (6 bases). The germline CDR1 and CDR2 sequences are ENHRY and SYGVKD. CDR3 length equals 13 residues. The germline V and J ends were trimmed by 10 bases and 4 bases, with 17 bases remaining between them.

CDR3 in amino acids: CASAREDSNYGYTF. As DNA, the CDR3 is TGTGCCAGCGCCAGGGAGGACTCTAACTATGGCTACACCTTC. V and J are TRBV6-5 and TRBJ1-2, with D maybe TRBD1 (5 bases). CDR3 length equals 14 residues. Germline loops: CDR1 MNHEY, CDR2 SVGAGI. V lost 8 bases to trimming and J lost 0 bases, with 13 bases between them.

V gene TRBV10-2 combines with J gene TRBJ1-1, with D unresolved. The V and J ends lost 0 bases and 5 bases respectively, with 7 bases between them. The CDR3 loop spans 13 amino acids. Germline CDR1 reads WSHSY; CDR2 reads SAAADI. CDR3 residues: CASSESARTEAFF. The CDR3 DNA follows: TGCGCCAGCAGTGAGTCAGCTCGGACTGAAGCTTTCTTT.

The chain joins TRBV11-2 to TRBJ2-5; 8 bases fit TRBD1. With V trimmed by 4 bases and J by 0 bases, 7 bases remained unmatched. The CDR3 loop spans 16 amino acids. Germline CDR1 SGHAT, CDR2 FQNNGV. The CDR3 reads CASSSSGTGYQETQYF. The CDR3 DNA follows: TGTGCCAGCAGCTCCTCAGGGACAGGTTACCAAGAGACCCAGTACTTC.

The chain combines TRBV19 with TRBJ2-4; 7 nucleotides align to TRBD2. J gave up 0 bases and V 5 bases, and 4 bases lay outside the gene matches. CDR1 and CDR2 (germline): LNHDA, SQIVND (reference sequence). CDR3 size: 15 residues. CDR3 protein: CASSSAGLAKNIQYF. The CDR3, as DNA: TGTGCCAGTAGTTCAGCGGGACTAGCCAAAAACATTCAGTACTTC.

The genes are TRBV6-5 and TRBJ1-2; 8 positions match TRBD1. The germline V gene has CDR1 MNHEY and CDR2 SVGAGI. The J segment lost 6 bases and the V segment lost 5 bases, leaving 5 bases of the junction unmatched. The CDR3 has 13 residues. CDR3 amino acids: CASSTDRVDGYTF. In DNA form, the CDR3 reads TGTGCCAGCAGTACGGACAGGGTTGATGGCTACACCTTC.

The genes are TRBV30 and TRBJ2-2, with 7 bases matching TRBD1. Germline V CDR1 and CDR2: GTSNPN, SVGIG (reference sequence). This CDR3 region has 12 residues. Trimming at V came to 4 bases and at J to 4 bases, leaving 0 bases not matched to a gene. Here the CDR3 reads CAWTGGTGELFF. The CDR3 nucleotides are TGTGCCTGGACAGGGGGCACCGGGGAGCTGTTTTTT.

The chain is built from TRBV30 and TRBJ2-4, with TRBD1 matching over 7 bases. The CDR3 runs 13 residues. V dropped 3 bases and J dropped 5; count of bases not matched to a gene: 4. Germline loops: CDR1 GTSNPN, CDR2 SVGIG (reference sequence). CDR3 nucleotides: TGTGCCTGGAGAAGGCAGGGGGAAAACATTCAGTACTTC. It specifies CAWRRQGENIQYF.

The gene calls are TRBV2 and TRBJ1-5; D gene unclear. V was trimmed by 7 bases and J by 0 bases, leaving 10 bases between them. From germline, CDR1 is SNHLY and CDR2 FYNNEI. The CDR3 contains 14 residues. CDR3: CASTRGFSNQPQHF. CDR3 DNA sequence: TGTGCCAGCACACGAGGATTTAGCAATCAGCCCCAGCATTTT.

The rearrangement joins TRBV24-1 to TRBJ1-2; 7 bases map to TRBD1. After removal of 5 bases from V and 6 bases from J, the junction contained 5 bases not matched to a gene. The V gene's germline CDR1 is KGHDR and CDR2 SFDVKD. The CDR3 sequence is 13 residues long. The CDR3 sequence: CATSVTDRDGYTF. In DNA, the CDR3 is TGTGCCACCAGTGTAACCGACAGGGATGGCTACACCTTC.

The chain has TRBV2 and TRBJ2-3, with 10 positions matching TRBD2. V was clipped by 4 bases and J by 0 bases; unmatched bases: 4. The CDR3 has 16 amino acids. The germline V gene has CDR1 SNHLY and CDR2 FYNNEI. As DNA, the CDR3 is TGTGCCAGCAGTGGGCTAGCGGGGGCTAGCACAGATACGCAGTATTTT. Translated: CASSGLAGASTDTQYF. The full variable domain, its missing parts supplied by reference TRBV2 and TRBJ2-3, is EPEVTQTPSHQVTQMGQEVILRCVPISNHLYFYWYRQILGQKVEFLVSFYNNEISEKSEIFDDQFSVERPDGSNFTLKIRSTKLEDSAMYFCASSGLAGASTDTQYFGPGTRLTVL.

V usage is TRBV7-2 and J usage is TRBJ2-4; 10 positions match TRBD2. The CDR3 has 17 residues. Germline CDR1 reads SGHTA; CDR2 reads FQGNSA. V gave up 3 bases and J gave up 5 bases; unmatched junction bases: 10. The CDR3 is CASSFFALGLAENIQYF. In nucleotides, the CDR3 is TGTGCCAGCAGCTTCTTTGCTCTTGGACTAGCGGAAAACATTCAGTACTTC.